These 19 T cell receptor beta chains originate from one sample sequenced in a study of a mutant IDH1 vaccine in newly diagnosed glioma. Profiling relied on immunoSEQ multiplex PCR, and the TCRdb table lists in-frame clones only, not all of them. The sample includes around 50,000 clones, around 89% of them seen just once. The sample's time point: week 5, during vaccination. What each vaccine dose contained was 300 ug of mutant IDH1 20-mer peptide, accompanied by topical imiquimod. The antigens these receptors bind are not known. This specimen consisted of PBMCs, obtained from a glioma patient whose treatment included an IDH1 peptide vaccine. Receptors were obtained from a woman in her thirties or forties with glioma.

The chain uses TRBV6-5 and TRBJ2-5; D is tentatively TRBD1 or TRBD2 (5 bases each). Germline values: CDR1 MNHEY, CDR2 SVGAGI. The CDR3 is 13 residues long. V was trimmed by 6 bases and J by 2 bases, leaving 10 bases between them. The CDR3 DNA reads TGTGCCAGCAGCCGGGACCGACAAGAGACCCAGTACTTC. Residues: CASSRDRQETQYF.

The DNA of the CDR3 is TGTGCCAGCAGCACCCGTGGGGAATACGGATATGGCTACACCTTC. Protein product: CASSTRGEYGYGYTF. The chain combines TRBV5-4 with TRBJ1-2; D not resolved. The CDR3 contains 15 residues. Trimming left V 4 bases short and J 5 bases short, with 18 bases between. Looked up from germline, CDR1 is SGHNT and CDR2 is YYREEE (reference sequence).

The chain has TRBV11-2 and TRBJ1-1, with TRBD1 matching 8 bases. Looked up from germline, CDR1 is SGHAT and CDR2 is FQNNGV. The CDR3 spans 15 residues. J was trimmed by 11 bases and V by 2 bases; bases with no gene match: 13. The CDR3 protein is CASSLKQGGDSGAFF. The DNA for the CDR3 is TGTGCCAGCAGCTTAAAACAGGGGGGAGACAGCGGGGCTTTCTTT.

The J gene is TRBJ2-5, the V gene TRBV30; tentative D call: TRBD2 (5 bases). With 0 bases removed from V and 6 bases from J, the gap between germline ends came to 17 bases. Per germline, CDR1 GTSNPN and CDR2 SVGIG (reference sequence). The CDR3 contains 15 residues. The CDR3 DNA reads as TGTGCCTGGAGTGTACGGACGGGAATTCGGCAGACCCAGTACTTC. Encoded protein: CAWSVRTGIRQTQYF.

The chain is built from TRBV7-9 and TRBJ2-2; D possibly corresponds to TRBD1 (5 bases). This CDR3 is built from 15 residues. V was trimmed by 5 bases and J by 0 bases, leaving 10 bases between them. The germline gives CDR1 SEHNR, CDR2 FQNEAQ (reference sequence). This chain's CDR3 is CASSDDSPNTGELFF. CDR3 DNA sequence: TGTGCCAGCAGCGACGACAGTCCGAACACCGGGGAGCTGTTTTTT.

This clone was observed a few times. The V gene is TRBV25-1, the J gene TRBJ1-4, with D possibly TRBD1 on 6 matching bases. The CDR3 extends over 15 amino acids. V lost 4 bases to trimming and J lost 5 bases, with 14 bases between them. The V gene's germline CDR1 is MGHDK and CDR2 SYGVNS. CDR3 bases: TGTGCCAGCAGTGGATACAGGGATCGGAATGAAAAACTGTTTTTT. Translating gives CASSGYRDRNEKLFF.

This clone was picked up a small number of times. This chain's CDR3 is CASSVAASGRGEQYF. In DNA, the CDR3 is TGTGCCAGCAGCGTAGCGGCTAGCGGGAGGGGCGAGCAGTACTTC. V is TRBV9 and J is TRBJ2-7; the match to TRBD2 covers 12 bases. The length of the CDR3 is 15 residues. Unmatched junction bases numbered 4, after V lost 0 bases and J lost 6 bases. CDR1 is SGDLS, CDR2 YYNGEE, per germline.

The V gene is TRBV7-6, the J gene TRBJ2-5; 10 bases are a match to TRBD1. The V gene's germline CDR1 is SGHVS and CDR2 FNYEAQ. Trimming removed 6 bases from V and 5 bases from J; junction bases left unmatched: 12. This CDR3 has 16 amino acids. CDR3 protein: CASSPRGQGIGETQYF. The CDR3 DNA reads as TGTGCCAGCAGTCCTAGGGGACAGGGGATCGGGGAGACCCAGTACTTC.

V usage is TRBV28 and J usage is TRBJ1-6, with D possibly matching TRBD1 (5 bases). V was trimmed by 7 bases and J by 8 bases, leaving 30 bases between them. Germline V gene data show CDR1 as MDHEN and CDR2 as SYDVKM. This CDR3 is 19 amino acids long. The CDR3 DNA reads TGTGCCAGCATTTTTCGCCCCGTTGGGGCCTTGGGTCGGTATTCACCCCTCCACTTT. Protein: CASIFRPVGALGRYSPLHF.

The chain carries TRBV6-6 and TRBJ2-6, with a possible D match to TRBD1 (5 bases). V gave up 5 bases and J gave up 0 bases, with 11 bases separating them. The V gene's germline CDR1 is MNHNY and CDR2 SVGAGI (reference sequence). This CDR3 has 16 residues. The CDR3 sequence: CASSRGQLSGANVLTF. The CDR3 DNA reads as TGTGCCAGCAGTCGCGGACAACTCTCTGGGGCCAACGTCCTGACTTTC.

As regards this clone: Mismatch with germline at one junction end may stem from a read error. This rearrangement joins TRBV7-7 to TRBJ2-7, with a tentative D call TRBD2 (5 bases). The germline CDR1 and CDR2 sequences are SSHAT and FNYEAQ (reference sequence). This CDR3 contains 14 residues. CDR3 in DNA: TGTGCTAGCAGCTTAGCGCTCGCCAGTCCTGAGCAGTACTTC. As protein: CASSLALASPEQYF.

The chain employs TRBV5-4 and TRBJ2-1, with 12 bases aligning to TRBD2. The CDR3 is 16 amino acids. After removal of 4 bases from V and 3 bases from J, the junction contained 5 bases not matched to a gene. CDR1 is SGHNT and CDR2 is YYREEE in the germline V gene (reference sequence). The CDR3 is CASSIGLAGLYNEQFF. For the CDR3, the DNA is TGTGCCAGCAGCATCGGACTAGCGGGACTCTACAATGAGCAGTTCTTC.

The genes are TRBV12-5 and TRBJ1-2, with a weak D call TRBD1 (6 bases). In germline, CDR1 is LGHNT, CDR2 FRNRAP. Trimming cost V 5 bases and J 4 bases, with 17 bases left between them. This CDR3 has 15 amino acids. The CDR3 nucleotides read TGTGCTAGTGGTCCAACGGGACACCTTATCTATGGCTACACCTTC. Protein product: CASGPTGHLIYGYTF.

The chain combines TRBV23-1 with TRBJ2-7; D not certain. TRBV23-1 is treated as an ORF (open reading frame) with a function not yet certain. Trimming took off 3 bases at V and 5 bases at J, with 11 bases between the two ends. The length of the CDR3 is 13 residues. Here the CDR3 reads CASSQHLEDEQYF. The CDR3 DNA sequence: TGCGCCAGCAGTCAGCACCTAGAGGACGAGCAGTACTTC.

This chain uses TRBV4-2 with TRBJ2-7; TRBD1 is a possible D gene (6 bases). The CDR3 is made up of 15 amino acids. CDR1 and CDR2 (germline): LGHNA, YNFKEQ. V shed 0 bases and J shed 3 bases, with 12 bases lying between them. CDR3 DNA: TGTGCCAGCAGCCAAGATTGGGGACAAGGCTACGAGCAGTACTTC. It translates to CASSQDWGQGYEQYF.

The genes are TRBV7-2 and TRBJ2-7; 12 positions match TRBD1. The CDR3 length is 14 residues. Germline CDR1 SGHTA, CDR2 FQGNSA. J was trimmed by 7 bases and V by 3 bases; bases with no gene match: 4. The CDR3 DNA sequence: TGTGCCAGCAGCTTGGGACAGGGGGCAAGTGAGCAGTACTTC. Translated: CASSLGQGASEQYF.

V gene TRBV19 combines with J gene TRBJ1-2; 9 nucleotides match TRBD1. The CDR3 loop spans 15 amino acids. With 6 bases clipped from V and 4 bases from J, the junction kept 9 bases outside the gene matches. Germline V gene sequence: CDR1 LNHDA, CDR2 SQIVND (reference sequence). The CDR3 DNA sequence: TGTGCCAGTAGGCATCGGACAGGGGAGGGCTATGGCTACACCTTC. Its protein is CASRHRTGEGYGYTF.

The genes are TRBV5-1 and TRBJ2-2, with D possibly being TRBD2 (6 bases). The CDR3 is made up of 14 amino acids. CDR1 SGHRS and CDR2 YFSETQ come from the germline V gene. The germline V and J ends were trimmed by 3 bases and 9 bases, with 15 bases remaining between them. Written as DNA, the CDR3 is TGCGCCAGCAGCTCAGGGCCGGGACTGAGGGAGCTGTTTTTT. This gives the protein CASSSGPGLRELFF.

The J gene is TRBJ2-2, the V gene TRBV9, with 8 bases matching TRBD2. The CDR3 covers 16 residues. Germline V gives CDR1 SGDLS, CDR2 YYNGEE. Germline trimming cut 0 bases from V and 6 bases from J; bases unmatched to any gene: 7. CDR3 in amino acids: CASSVDTSGGAGELFF. The CDR3 region has the DNA TGTGCCAGCAGCGTAGATACTAGCGGAGGGGCCGGGGAGCTGTTTTTT.